This TCR beta chain was captured by sequencing in a study of CD8 T cells in ankylosing spondylitis. Each TCR beta library was made by quantitative 5'-RACE that incorporated molecular barcodes. TCRdb analysed the 5' RACE reads with MiXCR anew, one entry per CDR3 protein. The table records roughly 470,000 distinct CDR3 sequences, more than 25% of them present only once. This clonotype was observed a handful of times. What it binds is unknown. Study findings and constraints: Researchers report that disease-linked clones proved CD8+ and relatively rare in peripheral blood. Within ankylosing spondylitis blood, a TCR beta motif made up of several highly homologous variants appeared to be characteristic. Disease-linked clones reportedly concentrated significantly in matched ankylosing spondylitis synovial fluid.

The receptor was derived from a male donor with ankylosing spondylitis. Sample: blood, either unsorted or a sorted T cell fraction (not recorded which).

The CDR3 spells CASSNRALGGNEQFF. Written as DNA, the CDR3 is TGTGCCAGCAGCAACCGGGCCCTTGGAGGCAATGAGCAGTTCTTC. The chain employs TRBV11-2 and TRBJ2-1; D may be TRBD2 (5 bases). The CDR3 length is 15 residues. The V gene's germline CDR1 is SGHAT and CDR2 FQNNGV. Trimming took 5 bases from V and 6 from J, leaving 17 bases between them.